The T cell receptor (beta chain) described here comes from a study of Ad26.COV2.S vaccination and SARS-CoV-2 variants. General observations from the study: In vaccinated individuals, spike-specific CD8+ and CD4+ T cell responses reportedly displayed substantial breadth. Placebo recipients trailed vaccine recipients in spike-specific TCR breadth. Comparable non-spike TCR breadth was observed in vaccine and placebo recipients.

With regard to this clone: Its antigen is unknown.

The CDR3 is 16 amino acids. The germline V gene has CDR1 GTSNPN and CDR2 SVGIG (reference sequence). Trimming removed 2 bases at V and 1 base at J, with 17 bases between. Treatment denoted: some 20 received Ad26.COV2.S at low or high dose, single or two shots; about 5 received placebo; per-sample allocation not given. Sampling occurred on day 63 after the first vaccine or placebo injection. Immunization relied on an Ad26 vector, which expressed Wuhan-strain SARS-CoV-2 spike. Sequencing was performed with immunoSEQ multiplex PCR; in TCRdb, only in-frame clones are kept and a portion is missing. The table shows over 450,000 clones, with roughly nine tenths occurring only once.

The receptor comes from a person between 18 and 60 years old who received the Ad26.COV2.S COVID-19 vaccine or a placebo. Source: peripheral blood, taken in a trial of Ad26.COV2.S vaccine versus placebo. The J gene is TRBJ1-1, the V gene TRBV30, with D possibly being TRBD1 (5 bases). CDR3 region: CAWSFGRQWTNTEAFF. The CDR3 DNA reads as TGTGCCTGGAGTTTCGGTAGACAGTGGACGAACACTGAAGCTTTCTTT.